The present TCR beta chain was sequenced within a study of blood T cell repertoires in COVID-19 (dated by TCRdb to the early 2020s). Regarding the study in general: Samples from collaborators originated in the United States, Italy and Spain and spanned both the acute and convalescent phases of COVID-19. The material from the prospective study consisted of cDNA or gDNA derived from T cells, B-cell-depleted T cells, or PBMCs. Deeply sampled blood TCRbeta repertoires from subjects exposed to, actively infected with, or recovered from COVID-19 were included in the dataset. A freely available public database, intended as a resource for researchers studying the immune response to SARS-CoV-2, is where the repertoires were released. Samples came from the ongoing ImmuneRACE study (first 160 participants) plus 1,254 subjects from 6 global collaborators. A de-identified subject ID, COVID-19 status, age in years and sex were almost always included in the sample metadata. Where HLA class I and class II types were available, the types were taken from metadata supplied by the sample provider, not from assay-based typing. What the authors observed across the whole study: How much clinical and demographic metadata was included differed by source and by participant, and the metadata was provided uncurated.

Points on this clone: No cognate antigen has been identified for it. The input lacks base qualities; no much larger clone sits a single base away.

The immunoSEQ Assay, a bias-controlled multiplex PCR, was used to amplify TCRbeta CDR3 regions from genomic DNA. The authors' analysis ran thus. The number of nucleated cells in each sample was estimated from the amplification of reference gene primers within the assay. To quantify the absolute abundance of each unique TCRbeta CDR3 rearrangement, sequence reads were collapsed and filtered. For each sample, productive Simpson clonality was calculated as the square root of Simpson's diversity index across productive rearrangements. TCRdb mirrors the immuneACCESS table, restricted to in-frame sequences. Some clones are absent from its copies; in checked studies, under half trace to an unresolved V gene, and the reason for the others is unknown. The D gene and trimming were derived from the DNA, and the V and J assignments and clone size from that table. A total of approximately 200,000 clones appear in this sample, roughly 87% of them only once. The ten biggest clones cover 1.5% to 2% of the sample.

The collaborating institutions used their own protocols to collect whole blood in K2EDTA tubes. For TCRbeta analysis, collaborators shipped samples as frozen whole blood, isolated PBMCs, or DNA extracted from either of those sample types. After removal of 7 bases from V and 7 bases from J, the junction retains 15 bases not matched to a gene. From its cysteine to its phenylalanine, the CDR3 spans 16 amino acids. Only the CDR3 portion is preserved as DNA: 48 bases, with reading frame beginning at the first base. From the germline V gene (reference sequence), CDR1 is LNHDA and CDR2 is SQIVND. The sequence derives from a man aged 40-50 years with active or convalescent COVID-19. The chain employs TRBV19 and TRBJ1-1; 10 bases in the middle match TRBD1. Material for sequencing was peripheral blood. The sequenced DNA is TGTGCCAGTAAGGCGGGGACAGGGGCGAGACGGTATGAAGCTTTCTTT. Translated, it gives CASKAGTGARRYEAFF. With all but the CDR3 taken from the reference TRBV19 and TRBJ1-1 genes, the full variable domain is: DGGITQSPKYLFRKEGQNVTLSCEQNLNHDAMYWYRQDPGQGLRLIYYSQIVNDFQKGDIAEGYSVSREKKESFPLTVTSAQKNPTAFYLCASKAGTGARRYEAFFGQGTRLTVV.